Presented here are 15 T cell receptor beta chains from one specimen sequenced in a study of TIL therapy for anti-PD-1-resistant metastatic lung cancer. This sample's time point: pre-treatment sample, taken before nivolumab and TIL therapy. Tumor tissue came from excised metastases, mostly pleural nodules or supraclavicular lymph nodes. This was the immunoSEQ v3 assay. The repertoire was sequenced with immunoSEQ multiplex PCR; TCRdb's copy has only in-frame clones and lacks some. The table includes 9,100 or so clones, 65% to 80% detected once. This specimen consisted of tumor tissue, obtained at baseline. All receptors derive from a person aged 25 to 85 with non-small cell lung cancer.

This clone has more than one count but fewer than ten. The same CDR3 also results from other DNA sequences found in this sample. The chain recombines TRBV19 with TRBJ1-2, with 8 positions matching TRBD1. CDR1 is LNHDA, CDR2 SQIVND, per germline (reference sequence). With 2 bases clipped from V and 8 bases from J, the junction kept 7 bases outside the gene matches. The CDR3 consists of 14 residues. The CDR3 sequence: CASSIQGALGGYTF. In DNA, the CDR3 is TGTGCCAGTAGTATACAGGGGGCGTTGGGAGGCTACACCTTC.

The chain joins TRBV6-4 to TRBJ2-6; D unclear. V dropped 6 bases and J dropped 2 bases, with 8 bases sitting between them. This CDR3 has 14 residues. Per the germline V gene, CDR1 is MRHNA and CDR2 is SNTAGT. The chain's CDR3 is CASRPEAGANVLTF. The CDR3 nucleotides are TGTGCCAGCAGACCCGAGGCTGGGGCCAACGTCCTGACTTTC.

This chain uses TRBV2 with TRBJ2-2; D is possibly TRBD2 (5 bases). The CDR3 totals 14 residues. V lost 3 bases and J 7 bases, leaving 12 bases between the germline ends. Germline V gene data show CDR1 as SNHLY and CDR2 as FYNNEI. In nucleotides, the CDR3 is TGTGCCAGCAGTGAGTTTCGAGGGAACGGGGAGCTGTTTTTT. It codes for CASSEFRGNGELFF.

J is TRBJ2-7 and V is TRBV6-1; the D gene is possibly TRBD1 (6 bases). The V gene's germline CDR1 is MNHNS and CDR2 SASEGT. V gave up 3 bases and J gave up 4 bases, with 10 bases separating them. This CDR3 comprises 13 residues. Written as DNA, the CDR3 is TGTGCCAGCAGTGATGGAGACAGGTACGAGCAGTACTTC. It specifies CASSDGDRYEQYF.

In its sample, this clone was seen a few times. The rearrangement joins TRBV4-2 to TRBJ2-7; TRBD1 agrees at 12 bases. The CDR3 length is 16 residues. Germline assignment: CDR1 LGHNA and CDR2 YNFKEQ. Trimming took 2 bases from V and 4 from J; bases not matched to a gene: 6. For the CDR3, the DNA is TGTGCCAGCAGCCAAATAGGGACAGGGGGCGCGTACGAGCAGTACTTC. It specifies CASSQIGTGGAYEQYF.

The V and J genes are TRBV7-2 and TRBJ1-2, with D perhaps TRBD1 (6 bases). The CDR3 is made up of 15 amino acids. The germline V and J ends were trimmed by 1 base and 2 bases, with 11 bases remaining between them. Looked up from germline, CDR1 is SGHTA and CDR2 is FQGNSA. The CDR3 sequence is CASSLDRAPNYGYTF. The CDR3 nucleotides are TGTGCCAGCAGCTTAGACAGGGCGCCCAACTATGGCTACACCTTC.

By sample fraction, this clone is medium-sized. The rearrangement joins TRBV6-5 to TRBJ2-7, with D possibly TRBD1 on 6 matching bases. V was shortened by 5 bases and J by 1 base, with 6 bases between the two germline ends. From germline, CDR1 is MNHEY and CDR2 SVGAGI. The CDR3 has 12 amino acids. The CDR3 here is CASSGTSYEQYF. The CDR3 DNA follows: TGTGCCAGCAGTGGGACATCCTACGAGCAGTACTTC.

This chain uses TRBV7-9 with TRBJ1-1; 7 bases map to TRBD1. This CDR3 is built from 11 residues. Germline V gene data show CDR1 as SEHNR and CDR2 as FQNEAQ (reference sequence). V lost 7 bases and J lost 7; bases outside the gene matches: 3. The CDR3 here is CASTRQGEAFF. The DNA of the CDR3 is TGTGCCAGCACCCGACAGGGTGAAGCTTTCTTT.

For the CDR3, the DNA is TGCGCCAGCAGGCCGGCACTCGATCGGGCTGAAGCTTTCTTT. The encoded protein is CASRPALDRAEAFF. The V call is TRBV5-1, the J call TRBJ1-1; D ambiguous. This CDR3 spans 14 amino acids. Per the germline V gene, CDR1 is SGHRS and CDR2 is YFSETQ. V was shortened by 5 bases and J by 6 bases, with 17 bases between the two germline ends.

The gene calls are TRBV18 and TRBJ1-1; possibly TRBD1 for D (5 bases). Germline CDR1 KGHSH, CDR2 LQKENI. Between the trimmed V and J ends, which lost 3 bases and 1 base, there was a span of 12 bases. The CDR3 covers 15 residues. The CDR3 DNA follows: TGTGCCAGCTCACCGACCCGGGACGGGAACACTGAAGCTTTCTTT. It specifies CASSPTRDGNTEAFF.

The table lists this clone with a few counts. The V gene is TRBV5-1, the J gene TRBJ2-5; D call uncertain. Looked up from germline, CDR1 is SGHRS and CDR2 is YFSETQ. CDR3 size: 15 residues. With 6 bases removed from V and 5 bases from J, the gap between germline ends came to 20 bases. The CDR3 is CASTILTGSSETQYF. CDR3 sequence (DNA): TGCGCCAGCACTATCCTGACCGGGTCGAGTGAGACCCAGTACTTC.

J is TRBJ2-4 and V is TRBV10-1; the D gene is possibly TRBD1 (5 bases). CDR1 WNHNN and CDR2 SYGVQD come from the germline V gene (reference sequence). The ends were cut back, 8 bases at V and 10 bases at J, with 12 bases in the middle. The CDR3 has 11 residues. The CDR3: CASSGWRIQYF. The CDR3 bases are TGCGCCAGCTCAGGGTGGCGGATTCAGTACTTC.

V and J are TRBV20-1 and TRBJ2-1; D is ambiguous. The CDR3 contains 10 residues. Germline V CDR1 and CDR2: DFQATT, SNEGSKA (reference sequence). The V end lost 5 bases, the J end lost 9 bases, and 8 bases lay between the germline ends. CDR3 in DNA: TGCAGTGCTCACAGACTTGAGCAGTTCTTC. Residues: CSAHRLEQFF.

The CDR3 sequence is CASSSDPSSYNEQFF. The DNA for the CDR3 is TGTGCCAGCAGTTCCGACCCGAGCTCCTACAATGAGCAGTTCTTC. The V gene is TRBV11-3, the J gene TRBJ2-1; D gene ambiguous. CDR3 length equals 15 residues. Germline V gene sequence: CDR1 SGHNT, CDR2 YENEEA. Trimming took off 6 bases at V and 0 bases at J, with 12 bases between the two ends.

This clone was observed a single time. The V call is TRBV19, the J call TRBJ1-4, with TRBD1 as a possible D gene (5 bases). From germline, CDR1 is LNHDA and CDR2 SQIVND (reference sequence). V lost 1 base and J lost 7, with 10 bases in between. This CDR3 is built from 14 residues. For the CDR3, the DNA is TGTGCCAGTAGTATAGGCAGGGCGGCTGAAAAACTGTTTTTT. The encoded protein is CASSIGRAAEKLFF.